The TCR beta chain under discussion was sequenced for a study of blood T cells in healthy people across ages. CDR1 SGHAT and CDR2 FQNNGV come from the germline V gene. The CDR3 sequence is 14 residues long. V lost 6 bases and J 7 bases, leaving 19 bases between the germline ends. Using a J-beta primer mix together with a sample-barcoded 5' primer, a second PCR was run for about 6 to 11 cycles. A single record per CDR3 protein comes from TCRdb applying MiXCR to the 5' RACE reads. The sample carries around 1,000,000 distinct CDR3 sequences, approximately 25% recorded once. This same sample was also taken into another study, of T cells of mothers and their children. This second report adds: Evidence of persistent microchimeric T cell clones was absent.

V is TRBV11-2 and J is TRBJ2-7; TRBD1 might be the D (6 bases). The sample was blood. The TCR sequence derives from a girl aged 2 to 10 in good health. The CDR3 here is CASRDSQTAREQYF. The CDR3 nucleotides read TGTGCCAGCAGGGACAGTCAAACAGCGCGTGAGCAGTACTTC.